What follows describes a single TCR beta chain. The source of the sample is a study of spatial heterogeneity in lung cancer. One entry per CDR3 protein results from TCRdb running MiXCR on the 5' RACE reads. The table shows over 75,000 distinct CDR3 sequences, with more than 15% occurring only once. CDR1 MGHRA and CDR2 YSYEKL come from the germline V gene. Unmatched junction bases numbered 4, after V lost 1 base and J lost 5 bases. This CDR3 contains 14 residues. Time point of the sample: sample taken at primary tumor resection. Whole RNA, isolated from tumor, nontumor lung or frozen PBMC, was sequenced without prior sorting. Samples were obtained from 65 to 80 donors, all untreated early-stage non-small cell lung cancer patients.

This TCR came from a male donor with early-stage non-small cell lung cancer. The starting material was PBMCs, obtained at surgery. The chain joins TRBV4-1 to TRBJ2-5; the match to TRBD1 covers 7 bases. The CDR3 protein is CASSQAARGETQYF. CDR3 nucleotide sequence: TGCGCCAGCAGCCAAGCGGCCAGGGGGGAGACCCAGTACTTC.